Below are 20 T cell receptor beta chains sequenced from a single sample in a study of shared clonotypes between healthy human individuals. Terminally differentiated effector memory CD45RA+ cells were excluded by CCR7 positive selection of CD45RO-negative cells. Sequencing used immunoSEQ multiplex PCR; TCRdb keeps in-frame clones, though not all of them. The sample has 450,000 to 700,000 clones, nearly 97% seen once. Sequences were obtained from naive CD8+ T cells sorted from blood. Receptors originate from a young woman in good health.

The rearrangement joins TRBV29-1 to TRBJ2-7; 8 bases are shared with TRBD2. This CDR3 comprises 14 residues. CDR1 SQVTM and CDR2 ANQGSEA come from the germline V gene. V lost 0 bases to trimming and J lost 1 base; unmatched junction nucleotides: 2. The CDR3 is CSVEDRGGSYEQYF. The CDR3 DNA reads as TGCAGCGTTGAAGATCGGGGGGGGTCCTACGAGCAGTACTTC.

The chain uses TRBV10-1 and TRBJ1-1; D is undetermined. Trimming stripped 3 bases from V and 3 bases from J, with 11 bases between. This CDR3 is 14 amino acids long. In germline, CDR1 is WNHNN, CDR2 SYGVQD (reference sequence). Here the CDR3 reads CASSEPGLHTEAFF. The CDR3 nucleotides are TGCGCCAGCAGTGAACCCGGACTCCACACTGAAGCTTTCTTT.

With respect to this clone: At the DNA level, this CDR3 is encoded by other sequences in the same sample as well. The V and J genes are TRBV9 and TRBJ1-1, with no clear D. Germline-derived CDR1 and CDR2 are SGDLS and YYNGEE. CDR3 length: 14 residues. V shed 0 bases and J shed 2 bases, with 8 bases lying between them. The CDR3 bases are TGTGCCAGCAGCGTAGGAGGAGCCAACACTGAAGCTTTCTTT. Its translation: CASSVGGANTEAFF.

The V gene is TRBV13, the J gene TRBJ2-5; D gene unclear. Germline loops: CDR1 PRHDT, CDR2 FYEKMQ (reference sequence). This CDR3 region has 14 residues. V gave up 2 bases and J gave up 3 bases, with 10 bases separating them. CDR3 in DNA: TGTGCCAGCAGCTTATTGGCAGATGAAGAGACCCAGTACTTC. Residues: CASSLLADEETQYF.

The chain carries TRBV7-2 and TRBJ2-5; TRBD2 matches at 8 bases. The DNA end is more similar to TRBJ2-7, so the J call may be wrong. The CDR3 is 15 amino acids. The germline V gene encodes CDR1 SGHTA and CDR2 FQGNSA. CDR3 sequence: CASSLSGSRVYEQYF. For the CDR3, the DNA is TGTGCCAGCAGCCTCAGCGGGAGCAGGGTCTACGAGCAGTACTTC.

The rearrangement uses TRBV9 and TRBJ2-3; D is undetermined. Per germline, CDR1 SGDLS and CDR2 YYNGEE. Deletions cut 3 bases from V and 0 bases from J, with 5 bases between. This CDR3 has 13 amino acids. This chain's CDR3 is CASSGDSTDTQYF. The CDR3 region has the DNA TGTGCCAGCAGCGGCGATAGCACAGATACGCAGTATTTT.

The chain combines TRBV6-6 with TRBJ2-5; 7 positions match TRBD1. J was trimmed by 4 bases and V by 6 bases; bases with no gene match: 5. Germline V gene data show CDR1 as MNHNY and CDR2 as SVGAGI (reference sequence). This CDR3 region has 13 residues. CDR3 amino acids: CASRTGSGETQYF. CDR3 DNA: TGTGCCAGCAGGACAGGGAGTGGAGAGACCCAGTACTTC.

The chain employs TRBV9 and TRBJ1-4; 11 nucleotides agree with TRBD1. CDR3 size: 15 residues. Germline V gene data show CDR1 as SGDLS and CDR2 as YYNGEE. Trimming at V came to 0 bases and at J to 7 bases, leaving 2 bases not matched to a gene. CDR3 sequence reads: CASSVEGTGGEKLFF. The CDR3 DNA is TGTGCCAGCAGCGTAGAAGGGACAGGGGGTGAAAAACTGTTTTTT.

The CDR3 spells CASSLADGGSLLEQYF. In DNA, the CDR3 is TGCGCCAGCAGCTTGGCCGATGGGGGCTCCCTTCTCGAGCAGTACTTC. V is TRBV5-1 and J is TRBJ2-7; D might be TRBD1 (6 bases). There are 16 residues in the CDR3. With 0 bases removed from V and 6 bases from J, the gap between germline ends came to 19 bases. The germline V gene has CDR1 SGHRS and CDR2 YFSETQ.

This clone was detected once. The rearrangement uses TRBV29-1 and TRBJ2-7; 7 positions agree with TRBD1. Germline V gives CDR1 SQVTM, CDR2 ANQGSEA. The ends lost 7 bases at V and 2 bases at J; junction bases unmatched: 5. CDR3 length equals 12 residues. The chain's CDR3 is CSARGQTYEQYF. For the CDR3, the DNA is TGCAGCGCGAGGGGGCAAACCTACGAGCAGTACTTC.

This rearrangement joins TRBV11-2 to TRBJ2-1, with 8 bases identical to TRBD2. J gave up 9 bases and V 3 bases, and 7 bases lay outside the gene matches. This CDR3 has 14 residues. Germline CDR1 SGHAT, CDR2 FQNNGV. This chain's CDR3 is CASSFRTSLSEQFF. The CDR3 region has the DNA TGTGCCAGCAGCTTCAGGACTAGCCTTAGTGAGCAGTTCTTC.

The rearrangement links TRBV15 to TRBJ2-1; no firm D call. Trimming pared 4 bases from V and 1 base from J, leaving 8 bases between. CDR1 and CDR2 (germline): LNHNV, YYDKDF (reference sequence). CDR3 length equals 14 residues. The CDR3 sequence: CATSTRRSYNEQFF. Here the CDR3 DNA reads TGTGCCACCAGCACCCGTAGGTCCTACAATGAGCAGTTCTTC. Full variable domain (missing parts from reference TRBV15 and TRBJ2-1): DAMVIQNPRYQVTQFGKPVTLSCSQTLNHNVMYWYQQKSSQAPKLLFHYYDKDFNNEADTPDNFQSRRPNTSFCFLDIRSPGLGDTAMYLCATSTRRSYNEQFFGPGTRLTVL.

This chain connects TRBV28 to TRBJ1-4; maybe TRBD1 (5 bases). CDR1 is MDHEN and CDR2 is SYDVKM in the germline V gene. Trimming stripped 2 bases from V and 16 bases from J, with 14 bases between. The CDR3 runs 12 residues. The CDR3 reads CASSLTRDPQFF. The DNA for the CDR3 is TGTGCCAGCAGTTTAACAAGGGACCCCCAGTTTTTT. The whole variable domain, remainder taken from reference TRBV28 and TRBJ1-4, is DVKVTQSSRYLVKRTGEKVFLECVQDMDHENMFWYRQDPGLGLRLIYFSYDVKMKEKGDIPEGYSVSREKKERFSLILESASTNQTSMYLCASSLTRDPQFFGSGTQLSVL.

This clone showed up just once. The rearrangement links TRBV20-1 to TRBJ1-3; D gene unclear. CDR3 length: 11 residues. Germline CDR1 reads DFQATT; CDR2 reads SNEGSKA (reference sequence). V lost 6 bases, J lost 8 bases, and 11 bases lay in between. The CDR3 region has the DNA TGCAGTGCACGTCTAGCAGACACCATATATTTT. This gives the protein CSARLADTIYF.

This chain connects TRBV4-1 to TRBJ2-1, with D unresolved. The CDR3 sequence is 13 residues long. The ends were cut back, 4 bases at V and 6 bases at J, with 10 bases in the middle. Germline values: CDR1 MGHRA, CDR2 YSYEKL. The CDR3 DNA reads TGCGCCAGCAGCCCCGGGCTGATCAATGAGCAGTTCTTC. Translating it yields CASSPGLINEQFF.

This chain joins TRBV6-6 and TRBJ2-1; D possibly corresponds to TRBD1 (6 bases). CDR3 length: 13 amino acids. Trimming left V 7 bases short and J 2 bases short, with 9 bases between. Per the germline V gene, CDR1 is MNHNY and CDR2 is SVGAGI (reference sequence). DNA for the CDR3: TGTGCCAGCACTACAGGGACCTACAATGAGCAGTTCTTC. This sequence encodes CASTTGTYNEQFF.

The chain couples TRBV28 to TRBJ2-7, with 7 nucleotides matching TRBD2. The CDR3 loop spans 15 amino acids. CDR1 and CDR2 from the germline V gene are MDHEN and SYDVKM. V was pared by 4 bases and J by 0 bases, with 6 bases of the junction left unmatched. The CDR3 DNA follows: TGTGCCAGCAGTTCCCCTAGCGGTATCTCCTACGAGCAGTACTTC. Protein: CASSSPSGISYEQYF.

The chain couples TRBV9 to TRBJ2-7; D unresolved. The V end lost 0 bases, the J end lost 6 bases, and 13 bases lay between the germline ends. This CDR3 is 14 amino acids long. Germline V lookup: CDR1 SGDLS, CDR2 YYNGEE. CDR3 in DNA: TGTGCCAGCAGCGTAGGGACCCTCCCTCCCGAGCAGTACTTC. Its protein product is CASSVGTLPPEQYF.

This clone was picked up one time. This chain uses TRBV5-1 with TRBJ2-7, with 9 bases matching TRBD1. Per germline, CDR1 SGHRS and CDR2 YFSETQ. The V segment lost 4 bases and the J segment 4 bases; nucleotides outside the gene matches: 9. The CDR3 totals 15 residues. CDR3 amino acids: CASSLPGQGFYEQYF. The CDR3 coding sequence is TGCGCCAGCAGCCTTCCGGGACAGGGTTTTTACGAGCAGTACTTC.

The chain uses TRBV6-5 and TRBJ2-5; D uncertain. This CDR3 has 11 residues. The V gene's germline CDR1 is MNHEY and CDR2 SVGAGI. Trimming cost V 5 bases and J 5 bases, with 6 bases left between them. CDR3 amino acids: CASSIGETQYF. DNA of the CDR3: TGTGCCAGCAGTATAGGGGAGACCCAGTACTTC.